A selection of T cell receptor beta chains follows, all from one sample in a study of blood T cell repertoires in COVID-19. Some clones are missing from TCRdb's copy, which holds only in-frame ones; the method was immunoSEQ multiplex PCR. The repertoire consists of some 290,000 clones, with 81% occurring once and the leading ten covering under 3%. The sample was peripheral blood. The origin of the receptors is a woman aged 60-70 years with active or convalescent COVID-19. The CDR3 runs from the conserved cysteine through the conserved F or W. Fields, in order: D gene, V gene, J gene, clone size, CDR3 DNA, CDR3 protein. The D gene is left open where the match is weak. A row's size may be missing; if present it is once, few, many or a size class.

d_gene: TRBD1; v_gene: TRBV2; j_gene: TRBJ2-7; abundance: -; CDR3nt: TGTGCCAGCAGTGCAGACAGGGTAGGTGGAGACGAGCAGTACTTC; CDR3aa: CASSADRVGGDEQYF
d_gene: TRBD2; v_gene: TRBV6-5; j_gene: TRBJ2-3; abundance: -; CDR3nt: TGTGCCAGCACACCACGCGGGGGGAGGACAGATACGCAGTATTTT; CDR3aa: CASTPRGGRTDTQYF
d_gene: TRBD1; v_gene: TRBV19; j_gene: TRBJ2-1; abundance: -; CDR3nt: TGTGCCACCCGAAGCAGGGGGCTTAATGAGCAGTTCTTC; CDR3aa: CATRSRGLNEQFF
d_gene: -; v_gene: TRBV5-1; j_gene: TRBJ1-1; abundance: -; CDR3nt: TGCGCCAGCAGCTTGGCCCCCGGGCCGGGAGCGGGTACTGAAGCTTTCTTT; CDR3aa: CASSLAPGPGAGTEAFF
d_gene: -; v_gene: TRBV29-1; j_gene: TRBJ1-2; abundance: -; CDR3nt: TGCAGCGTTCTGGGAGTTGGCTACACCTTC; CDR3aa: CSVLGVGYTF
d_gene: -; v_gene: TRBV3-1/TRBV3-2; j_gene: TRBJ2-3; abundance: few; CDR3nt: TGTGCCAGCAGCCTGATTGGGGGGGCAGGGCAGTATTTT; CDR3aa: CASSLIGGAGQYF
d_gene: -; v_gene: TRBV6-6; j_gene: TRBJ1-4; abundance: once; CDR3nt: TGTGCCAGCAGTTACTCAGGGGCAACTAATGAAAAACTGTTTTTT; CDR3aa: CASSYSGATNEKLFF
d_gene: -; v_gene: TRBV7-6; j_gene: TRBJ1-3; abundance: once; CDR3nt: TGTGCCAGCAGCGCCTACGTGGGGCCTCCACGCATATATTTT; CDR3aa: CASSAYVGPPRIYF
d_gene: TRBD1; v_gene: TRBV18; j_gene: TRBJ1-6; abundance: -; CDR3nt: TGTGCCAGCTCACAGCTGGGACAGGGGGTCTATAATTCACCCCTCCACTTT; CDR3aa: CASSQLGQGVYNSPLHF
d_gene: -; v_gene: TRBV6-1; j_gene: TRBJ1-1; abundance: -; CDR3nt: TGTGCCAGCAGTGACGTGACAGCAATGAACACTGAAGCTTTCTTT; CDR3aa: CASSDVTAMNTEAFF
d_gene: -; v_gene: TRBV11-1; j_gene: TRBJ1-1; abundance: -; CDR3nt: TGTGCCAGCAGCTTAGAAGGAGAGACTGAAGCTTTCTTT; CDR3aa: CASSLEGETEAFF
d_gene: -; v_gene: TRBV18; j_gene: TRBJ2-3; abundance: -; CDR3nt: TGTGCCAGCTCACCTCGGACAAACACAGATACGCAGTATTTT; CDR3aa: CASSPRTNTDTQYF
d_gene: TRBD2; v_gene: TRBV7-8; j_gene: TRBJ2-3; abundance: -; CDR3nt: TGTGCCAGCAGCTTTACTTGGTTCTCTGCTAGCGGGGCTCATTCGGATACGCAGTATTTT; CDR3aa: CASSFTWFSASGAHSDTQYF
d_gene: TRBD1; v_gene: TRBV10-3; j_gene: TRBJ2-1; abundance: -; CDR3nt: TGTGCCATCAGCGCGGGACAGGGGACCTACAATGAGCAGTTCTTC; CDR3aa: CAISAGQGTYNEQFF
d_gene: TRBD2; v_gene: TRBV7-8; j_gene: TRBJ2-1; abundance: -; CDR3nt: TGTGCCAGCAGCGCCCTAGCGGGGAGTTACAATGAGCAGTTCTTC; CDR3aa: CASSALAGSYNEQFF
d_gene: -; v_gene: TRBV5-1; j_gene: TRBJ1-2; abundance: -; CDR3nt: TGCGCCAGCAGCTTGGAGGCAGACATCTATGGCTACACCTTC; CDR3aa: CASSLEADIYGYTF
d_gene: -; v_gene: TRBV4-2; j_gene: TRBJ2-1; abundance: -; CDR3nt: TGTGCCAGCAGCGGGCCACGATCTGAGGGGGGGCCGTTCTTC; CDR3aa: CASSGPRSEGGPFF
d_gene: -; v_gene: TRBV30; j_gene: TRBJ1-4; abundance: -; CDR3nt: TGTGCCTGCGGGACAAAGGTCCGCCTCGCGAAAAAGAGTGAAAAACTGTTTTTT; CDR3aa: CACGTKVRLAKKSEKLFF
d_gene: -; v_gene: TRBV4-2; j_gene: TRBJ1-4; abundance: -; CDR3nt: TGTGCCAGCAGCCAAGCGGCAGGTCGAGAAAAACTGTTTTTT; CDR3aa: CASSQAAGREKLFF
d_gene: TRBD1; v_gene: TRBV19; j_gene: TRBJ1-5; abundance: -; CDR3nt: TGTGCCAGTAGGGCGGACAGGGTCAATCAGCCCCAGCATTTT; CDR3aa: CASRADRVNQPQHF
d_gene: TRBD2; v_gene: TRBV4-3; j_gene: TRBJ2-2; abundance: -; CDR3nt: TGCGCCAGCAGCCAAGCGTGGGGACTAGCGGGGAACACCGGGGAGCTGTTTTTT; CDR3aa: CASSQAWGLAGNTGELFF
d_gene: -; v_gene: TRBV10-3; j_gene: TRBJ1-2; abundance: -; CDR3nt: TGTGCCATCACTCAAGGGGTCGGCTACACCTTC; CDR3aa: CAITQGVGYTF
d_gene: -; v_gene: TRBV6-1; j_gene: TRBJ1-2; abundance: -; CDR3nt: TGTGCCAGCAGTGATCAGGGAGGAGGTAGGGGCTACACCTTC; CDR3aa: CASSDQGGGRGYTF
d_gene: -; v_gene: TRBV11-2; j_gene: TRBJ1-1; abundance: -; CDR3nt: TGTGCCAGCAGCCCCCCCCTCAGGGTTTACACTGAAGCTTTCTTT; CDR3aa: CASSPPLRVYTEAFF
d_gene: TRBD1; v_gene: TRBV4-3; j_gene: TRBJ2-7; abundance: -; CDR3nt: TGCGCCAGCAGCCAAGCCCCATCAGGACAGGGGGGCTACGAGCAGTACTTC; CDR3aa: CASSQAPSGQGGYEQYF
d_gene: -; v_gene: TRBV4-2; j_gene: TRBJ2-1; abundance: -; CDR3nt: TGTGCCAGCAGCCAAACCCCCGGGACTGGACACAATGAGCAGTTCTTC; CDR3aa: CASSQTPGTGHNEQFF
d_gene: -; v_gene: TRBV28; j_gene: TRBJ1-4; abundance: -; CDR3nt: TGTGCCAGCAGTCCGGGATGGAGGGATGAAAAACTGTTTTTT; CDR3aa: CASSPGWRDEKLFF
d_gene: -; v_gene: TRBV19; j_gene: TRBJ1-2; abundance: few; CDR3nt: TGTGCCAGTAGTCTGGGGCCGACGCTTTATGGCTACACCTTC; CDR3aa: CASSLGPTLYGYTF
d_gene: -; v_gene: TRBV19; j_gene: TRBJ1-2; abundance: -; CDR3nt: TGTGCCAGTAGTGGGGAGGAGGACGTCTATGGCTACACCTTC; CDR3aa: CASSGEEDVYGYTF
d_gene: TRBD1; v_gene: TRBV7-2; j_gene: TRBJ2-7; abundance: -; CDR3nt: TGTGCCAGCAGCTCCCTGGACAGGACTTACGAGCAGTACTTC; CDR3aa: CASSSLDRTYEQYF
d_gene: -; v_gene: TRBV19; j_gene: TRBJ2-1; abundance: -; CDR3nt: TGTGCCAGTAGTAAGTTCCGGGTAGGGGAAATCGGATACAATGAGCAGTTCTTC; CDR3aa: CASSKFRVGEIGYNEQFF
d_gene: -; v_gene: TRBV10-3; j_gene: TRBJ2-6; abundance: -; CDR3nt: TGTGCCATCAGTGATTCGGGACTGTACTCTGGGGCCAACGTCCTGACTTTC; CDR3aa: CAISDSGLYSGANVLTF
d_gene: -; v_gene: TRBV19; j_gene: TRBJ2-1; abundance: -; CDR3nt: TGTGCCAGTAGTGCCGAACAGGTGATCTCCCACAATGAGCAGTTCTTC; CDR3aa: CASSAEQVISHNEQFF
d_gene: TRBD1; v_gene: TRBV29-1; j_gene: TRBJ2-7; abundance: -; CDR3nt: TGCAGCGTTGGTCGGGACAGGGGGAAATTCGTCGAGCAGTACTTC; CDR3aa: CSVGRDRGKFVEQYF
d_gene: -; v_gene: TRBV14; j_gene: TRBJ1-1; abundance: -; CDR3nt: TGTGCCAGCAGCCAAGACTGGATCCCGGGGACTGAAGCTTTCTTT; CDR3aa: CASSQDWIPGTEAFF
d_gene: TRBD2; v_gene: TRBV5-1; j_gene: TRBJ2-2; abundance: -; CDR3nt: TGCGCCAGCCAGACCGGGACTAGAGATACCGGGGAGCTGTTTTTT; CDR3aa: CASQTGTRDTGELFF
d_gene: TRBD1; v_gene: TRBV6-5; j_gene: TRBJ1-1; abundance: -; CDR3nt: TGTGCCAGCAGGGGGGACAGGATGAACACTGAAGCTTTCTTT; CDR3aa: CASRGDRMNTEAFF
d_gene: TRBD2; v_gene: TRBV6-2/TRBV6-3; j_gene: TRBJ2-1; abundance: -; CDR3nt: TGTGCCAGCAGTAAGCGACTAGCCCACTCCAATGAGCAGTTCTTC; CDR3aa: CASSKRLAHSNEQFF
d_gene: TRBD2; v_gene: TRBV7-2; j_gene: TRBJ2-7; abundance: -; CDR3nt: TGTGCCAGCAGCTTAGCTGGTGGCGGGGGCTCCTACGAGCAGTACTTC; CDR3aa: CASSLAGGGGSYEQYF
d_gene: TRBD2; v_gene: TRBV7-2; j_gene: TRBJ2-7; abundance: -; CDR3nt: TGTGCCAGCAGCCGGGGACCAGCGGGGGGCCCAACGCAGTACTTC; CDR3aa: CASSRGPAGGPTQYF